This T cell receptor (beta chain) was identified during a study of cytomegalovirus exposure and HLA in healthy donors. Notes on the study in general: Using a false discovery rate of 0.05, a later analysis showed that 15,000 to 20,000 TCR beta sequences were associated with HLA alleles.

This CDR3 comprises 13 residues. CDR1 and CDR2 (germline): MNHEY, SMNVEV (reference sequence). The V end lost 8 bases, the J end lost 4 bases, and 11 bases lay between the germline ends. Note on this clone: Its antigen is unknown.

A multiplex PCR was run with 60 Vbeta primers and 13 Jbeta primers. The authors' processing: Later analysis identified around 85 million unique TCR beta chains, about 12 million shared. Clones were sequenced by immunoSEQ multiplex PCR, and TCRdb holds only the in-frame ones, with some missing. That table furnishes V, J and clone size, whereas the DNA furnished D and trimming. There are over 150,000 clones in the sample; around 74% occur only once, and over 2.5% lies in the top ten. V usage is TRBV27 and J usage is TRBJ1-4; D call uncertain. The sample consisted of PBMCs. This clonotype was sampled from a male donor in good health and CMV-seronegative. CDR3 region: CASSRAGNEKLFF. CDR3 sequence (DNA): TGTGCCAGCTCCCGGGCGGGTAATGAAAAACTGTTTTTT. Full variable domain (outside the CDR3, taken from reference TRBV27 and TRBJ1-4): EAQVTQNPRYLITVTGKKLTVTCSQNMNHEYMSWYRQDPGLGLRQIYYSMNVEVTDKGDVPEGYKVSRKEKRNFPLILESPSPNQTSLYFCASSRAGNEKLFFGSGTQLSVL.